Presented here are 16 T cell receptor beta chains from one specimen sequenced in a study of blood T cell repertoires in COVID-19. Sequencing used immunoSEQ multiplex PCR; TCRdb keeps in-frame clones, though not all of them. The table lists fewer than 100,000 clones, about 81% of them singletons. The sample comprised peripheral blood. The receptors were gathered from a human donor in a cohort sampled during active COVID-19.

V is TRBV9 and J is TRBJ2-2, with 16 bases fitting TRBD2. The V gene's germline CDR1 is SGDLS and CDR2 YYNGEE. The ends lost 4 bases at V and 7 bases at J; junction bases unmatched: 7. The CDR3 contains 17 residues. The CDR3 loop reads CASSPGTSGGAVGELFF. DNA for the CDR3: TGTGCCAGCAGCCCCGGGACTAGCGGGGGGGCGGTCGGGGAGCTGTTTTTT.

V usage is TRBV6-5 and J usage is TRBJ1-1; perhaps TRBD1 as D (5 bases). Germline loops: CDR1 MNHEY, CDR2 SVGAGI. The CDR3 length is 12 residues. Trimming removed 11 bases at V and 5 bases at J, with 15 bases between. This chain's CDR3 is CAAGTGVTEAFF. CDR3 bases: TGTGCCGCCGGAACGGGGGTTACTGAAGCTTTCTTT.

DNA for the CDR3: TGTGCCAGCTCACCGGGGAGCCTAGTCGAGCAGTACTTC. Protein product: CASSPGSLVEQYF. This chain links TRBV18 with TRBJ2-7; D might be TRBD2 (5 bases). Trimming pared 3 bases from V and 6 bases from J, leaving 12 bases between. CDR3 length: 13 residues. The germline gives CDR1 KGHSH, CDR2 LQKENI.

The sample holds one count of this clone. The rearrangement uses TRBV4-1 and TRBJ2-7, with D maybe TRBD1 (6 bases). Trimming took off 1 base at V and 3 bases at J, with 13 bases between the two ends. CDR1 is MGHRA, CDR2 YSYEKL, per germline. CDR3 size: 15 residues. The CDR3 DNA sequence: TGCGCCAGCAGCCAAGGGGAACAGGGAATCTACGAGCAGTACTTC. The encoded protein is CASSQGEQGIYEQYF.

For the CDR3, the DNA is TGTGCCAGCAGTGAAGGGGGGGGTGATGGCTACACCTTC. Translation: CASSEGGGDGYTF. The rearrangement links TRBV6-1 to TRBJ1-2, with D possibly TRBD1 on 5 matching bases. CDR3 size: 13 residues. The germline CDR1 and CDR2 sequences are MNHNS and SASEGT. V shed 1 base and J shed 6 bases, with 9 bases lying between them.

This rearrangement joins TRBV5-6 to TRBJ2-7, with D tentatively TRBD1 (6 bases). Germline loops: CDR1 SGHDT, CDR2 YYEEEE. Trimming took off 0 bases at V and 3 bases at J, with 10 bases between the two ends. The CDR3 contains 14 residues. Here the CDR3 DNA reads TGTGCCAGCAGCTTGGCCCCAGGGGACTACGAGCAGTACTTC. Its protein product is CASSLAPGDYEQYF.

This clone was seen only a few times. This chain joins TRBV18 and TRBJ1-1; a weak D match, TRBD1 (6 bases). This CDR3 has 15 amino acids. The germline V and J ends were trimmed by 4 bases and 7 bases, with 19 bases remaining between them. The germline V gene has CDR1 KGHSH and CDR2 LQKENI. CDR3 amino acids: CASSLNRQAGNEAFF. The CDR3 DNA is TGTGCCAGCTCACTGAATCGACAGGCCGGGAATGAAGCTTTCTTT. Full variable domain (missing parts from reference TRBV18 and TRBJ1-1): NAGVMQNPRHLVRRRGQEARLRCSPMKGHSHVYWYRQLPEEGLKFMVYLQKENIIDESGMPKERFSAEFPKEGPSILRIQQVVRGDSAAYFCASSLNRQAGNEAFFGQGTRLTVV.

The chain links TRBV5-4 to TRBJ1-2; possibly TRBD1 for D (5 bases). The CDR3 has 12 amino acids. The V end lost 0 bases, the J end lost 6 bases, and 6 bases lay between the germline ends. Germline values: CDR1 SGHNT, CDR2 YYREEE (reference sequence). CDR3 region: CASSLGGDGYTF. The CDR3 region has the DNA TGTGCCAGCAGCTTGGGGGGGGATGGCTACACCTTC.

This clone appeared a single time. This rearrangement joins TRBV5-4 to TRBJ2-7, with unresolved D. The CDR3 runs to 12 residues. The V and J ends lost 3 bases and 2 bases respectively, with 6 bases between them. CDR1 is SGHNT and CDR2 is YYREEE in the germline V gene (reference sequence). The CDR3 nucleotides are TGTGCCAGCAGCTCCCCAACCTACGAGCAGTACTTC. Its translation is CASSSPTYEQYF.

The chain couples TRBV12-5 to TRBJ2-2; 14 nucleotides agree with TRBD2. V lost 1 base and J lost 5; bases outside the gene matches: 6. The CDR3 is 18 amino acids. Germline V gene data show CDR1 as LGHNT and CDR2 as FRNRAP. CDR3 DNA sequence: TGTGCTAGTGGTTTGGGACTAGCGGGGGGGCTATATACCGGGGAGCTGTTTTTT. This encodes CASGLGLAGGLYTGELFF.

The chain carries TRBV11-2 and TRBJ2-2, with D hard to call. V lost 2 bases and J lost 0, with 4 bases in between. The CDR3 is 14 residues long. The germline gives CDR1 SGHAT, CDR2 FQNNGV. CDR3 in DNA: TGTGCCAGCAGCTTATCAGCGAACACCGGGGAGCTGTTTTTT. Translation gives CASSLSANTGELFF. The full variable domain, its missing parts supplied by reference TRBV11-2 and TRBJ2-2, is EAGVAQSPRYKIIEKRQSVAFWCNPISGHATLYWYQQILGQGPKLLIQFQNNGVVDDSQLPKDRFSAERLKGVDSTLKIQPAKLEDSAVYLCASSLSANTGELFFGEGSRLTVL.

This chain connects TRBV5-1 to TRBJ2-7, with a tentative D call TRBD1 (6 bases). The CDR3 consists of 14 residues. CDR1 is SGHRS and CDR2 is YFSETQ in the germline V gene. Trimming took 1 base from V and 0 from J, leaving 8 bases between them. CDR3 coding DNA: TGCGCCAGCAGCTTGACAGGGAACTCCTACGAGCAGTACTTC. Protein sequence: CASSLTGNSYEQYF.

The chain carries TRBV30 and TRBJ2-7; the match to TRBD2 covers 10 bases. J gave up 7 bases and V 4 bases, and 13 bases lay outside the gene matches. There are 15 residues in the CDR3. CDR1 is GTSNPN and CDR2 is SVGIG in the germline V gene (reference sequence). The CDR3 here is CAWKVAGGPPQEQYF. In DNA, the CDR3 is TGTGCCTGGAAAGTAGCGGGGGGCCCACCTCAAGAGCAGTACTTC.

This clone was seen more than once but under ten times. The chain employs TRBV30 and TRBJ2-5; 9 nucleotides match TRBD2. The CDR3 has 18 residues. CDR1 is GTSNPN and CDR2 is SVGIG in the germline V gene (reference sequence). J lost 4 bases, V lost 0 bases, and 15 bases had no gene match. CDR3 DNA sequence: TGTGCCTGGAGTGTACTGTCGGTGGCGGGGGGGCCTACAGAGACCCAGTACTTC. Its protein is CAWSVLSVAGGPTETQYF.

The gene calls are TRBV28 and TRBJ2-7; weak D call: TRBD1 (6 bases). V was clipped by 2 bases and J by 9 bases, with 17 bases between them. This CDR3 comprises 14 residues. CDR1 and CDR2 from the germline V gene are MDHEN and SYDVKM. The DNA of the CDR3 is TGTGCCAGCAGTTTAACAGGGCCTAATATGGGGCAGTACTTC. This encodes CASSLTGPNMGQYF. The whole variable domain, filled in from reference TRBV28 and TRBJ2-7, reads DVKVTQSSRYLVKRTGEKVFLECVQDMDHENMFWYRQDPGLGLRLIYFSYDVKMKEKGDIPEGYSVSREKKERFSLILESASTNQTSMYLCASSLTGPNMGQYFGPGTRLTVT.

This clone has just one count. This chain's CDR3 is CASSQGTGGTEAFF. The CDR3 DNA sequence: TGTGCCAGCAGCCAAGGGACAGGGGGCACTGAAGCTTTCTTT. This sequence joins TRBV3-1 (or the pseudogene TRBV3-2) and TRBJ1-1; TRBD1 matches 10 bases. Trimming cost V 1 base and J 4 bases; bases outside gene matches: 0. The CDR3 length is 14 residues. Germline CDR1 and CDR2: LGHDT and YNNKEL (reference sequence).